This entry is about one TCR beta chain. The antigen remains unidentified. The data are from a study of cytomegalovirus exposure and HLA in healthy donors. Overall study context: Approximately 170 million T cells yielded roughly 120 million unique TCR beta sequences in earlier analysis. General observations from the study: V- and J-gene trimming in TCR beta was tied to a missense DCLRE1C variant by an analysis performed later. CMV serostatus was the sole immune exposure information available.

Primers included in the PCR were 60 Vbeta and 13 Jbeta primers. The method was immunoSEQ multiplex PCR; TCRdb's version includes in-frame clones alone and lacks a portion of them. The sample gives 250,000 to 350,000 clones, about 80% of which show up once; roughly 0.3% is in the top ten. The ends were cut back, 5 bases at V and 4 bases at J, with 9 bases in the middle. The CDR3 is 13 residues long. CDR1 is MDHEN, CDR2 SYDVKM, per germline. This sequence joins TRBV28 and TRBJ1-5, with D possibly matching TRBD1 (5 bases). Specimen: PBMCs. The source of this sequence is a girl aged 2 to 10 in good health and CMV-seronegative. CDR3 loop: CASSRGWNQPQHF. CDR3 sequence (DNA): TGTGCCAGCAGTCGGGGGTGGAATCAGCCCCAGCATTTT.